This record concerns one TCR beta chain sequence. The record originates from a study of T cell responses to AZD1222 COVID-19 vaccine. This CDR3 has 14 residues. The V gene's germline CDR1 is ENHRY and CDR2 SYGVKD. Trimming took 6 bases from V and 6 from J; bases not matched to a gene: 8. Sequenced by immunoSEQ multiplex PCR; TCRdb stores in-frame clones only, minus some. The sample records roughly 100,000 clones, under 95% being singletons. The clonotype originates from an adult in good health. The source was peripheral blood, collected on day 0 of AZD1222 vaccination. J is TRBJ2-3 and V is TRBV10-3; the match to TRBD1 covers 8 bases. For the CDR3, the DNA is TGTGCCATCAGCTCGGGACAGGTGGCCGATACGCAGTATTTT. It yields the protein CAISSGQVADTQYF.